The next 8 T cell receptor beta chains were all read from a single sample in a study of human T cells and chemical hapten exposure. In TCRdb, the RACE reads were re-called with MiXCR into one record per CDR3 protein. The data contain tens of thousands of distinct CDR3 sequences, approximately 9.5% of them singletons. Time point meaning: patch test 3, about 24 weeks after DPC sensitization. Documented treatment: therapeutic diphenylcyclopropenone sensitization with weekly scalp DPC. RNA extraction used unfractionated whole blood as the source of total RNA. The sequencing used whole blood, collected in connection with sensitization to the hapten diphenylcyclopropenone (DPC). The receptor set was obtained from a man aged 45-60 years with alopecia areata. Some clones in this sample may be carry-over from other donors' samples.

In its sample, this clonotype was seen a few times. The chain links TRBV19 to TRBJ1-5, with a possible D match to TRBD1 (5 bases). The CDR3 covers 15 residues. Trimming left V 3 bases short and J 0 bases short, with 9 bases between. Germline V lookup: CDR1 LNHDA, CDR2 SQIVND (reference sequence). The CDR3: CASSIRGTSNQPQHF. CDR3 nucleotide sequence: TGTGCCAGTAGTATCAGAGGGACTAGCAATCAGCCCCAGCATTTT.

V is TRBV28 and J is TRBJ2-7; D may be TRBD1 or TRBD2 (5 bases each). This CDR3 has 14 amino acids. The germline CDR1 and CDR2 sequences are MDHEN and SYDVKM. Trimming removed 5 bases at V and 3 bases at J, with 14 bases between. CDR3 DNA sequence: TGTGCCAGCAGTCCCCCCGGGACGCACTACGAGCAGTACTTC. Its protein product is CASSPPGTHYEQYF.

This clonotype was counted at least ten times. This rearrangement joins TRBV7-6 to TRBJ2-7; D unresolved. This CDR3 has 14 residues. In germline, CDR1 is SGHVS, CDR2 FNYEAQ. V lost 3 bases and J lost 7, with 16 bases in between. CDR3 sequence (DNA): TGTGCCAGCAGCTTCGTGGGCACCGATGGGGAGCAGTACTTC. Amino acids: CASSFVGTDGEQYF.

This clonotype showed up many times. The chain carries TRBV7-2 and TRBJ2-5; D is ambiguous. Germline CDR1 is SGHTA and CDR2 is FQGNSA. The V and J ends lost 2 bases and 4 bases respectively, with 5 bases between them. This CDR3 has 12 amino acids. The CDR3 protein is CASSLISETQYF. DNA for the CDR3: TGTGCCAGCAGCTTAATTTCAGAGACCCAGTACTTC.

This clonotype was observed many times. The chain employs TRBV29-1 and TRBJ2-7, with 7 positions matching TRBD1. The CDR3 is 11 amino acids. Germline V lookup: CDR1 SQVTM, CDR2 ANQGSEA. J lost 6 bases, V lost 6 bases, and 5 bases had no gene match. This CDR3 reads CSVRTGPEQYF. The DNA of the CDR3 is TGCAGCGTCAGGACAGGTCCCGAGCAGTACTTC.

This clonotype was picked up many times. The chain couples TRBV28 to TRBJ1-1, with D possibly TRBD1 on 6 matching bases. The ends were cut back, 6 bases at V and 3 bases at J, with 14 bases in the middle. The CDR3 runs to 14 residues. Germline V gene sequence: CDR1 MDHEN, CDR2 SYDVKM. The CDR3 is CASRHNQGHTEAFF. The CDR3 coding sequence is TGTGCCAGCAGACATAATCAGGGGCACACTGAAGCTTTCTTT.

At least ten counts were recorded for this clonotype. The V and J genes are TRBV20-1 and TRBJ2-7, with D possibly matching TRBD1 (6 bases). Trimming took 5 bases from V and 4 from J, leaving 18 bases between them. Per the germline V gene, CDR1 is DFQATT and CDR2 is SNEGSKA (reference sequence). The length of the CDR3 is 14 residues. Here the CDR3 DNA reads TGCAGTGCTCAGGGCCCAGGGGCCGATTACGAGCAGTACTTC. Protein product: CSAQGPGADYEQYF.

In its sample, this clonotype was seen a few times. The CDR3 coding sequence is TGTGCCAGCAGTCTTCCTCCCTACGAGCAGTACTTC. Translating it yields CASSLPPYEQYF. The V gene is TRBV28, the J gene TRBJ2-7; the D is unclear. Trimming took off 5 bases at V and 2 bases at J, with 7 bases between the two ends. The CDR3 is 12 amino acids. Germline-derived CDR1 and CDR2 are MDHEN and SYDVKM.